Listed below are T cell receptor beta chains from one sample, sequenced in a study of brain T cells in children with intractable seizures. Assay: immunoSEQ multiplex PCR; the TCRdb copy retains only in-frame clones and omits some. The sample consists of approximately 77,000 clones, just over 90% of them appearing once. The starting material was peripheral blood, obtained at surgery. The receptors derive from a boy under three years old with tuberous sclerosis and intractable seizures. The CDR3 runs from the conserved cysteine through the conserved F or W. Each record gives: V gene, D gene, J gene, clone size, CDR3 DNA, CDR3 protein. D genes are given only for firm matches. A row's size may be missing; if present it is once, few, many or a size class.

TRBV6-5	TRBD1	TRBJ1-1	NA	TGTGCCAGCAGGGGGACAGCCGACACTGAAGCTTTCTTT	CASRGTADTEAFF
TRBV14	TRBD2	TRBJ2-1	NA	TGTGCCAGCAGCCAATTGACTAGCGTAAATGAGCAGTTCTTC	CASSQLTSVNEQFF
TRBV7-2	TRBD1	TRBJ1-1	NA	TGTGCCAGCAGCGCGGACAGGGGTACTGAAGCTTTCTTT	CASSADRGTEAFF
TRBV7-9	NA	TRBJ1-2	NA	TGTGCCACCGGGGGAGACCTCGGGGGCTACACCTTC	CATGGDLGGYTF
TRBV4-1	NA	TRBJ2-7	NA	TGCGCCAGCAGCCTGACGGATTACACGTACGAGCAGTACTTC	CASSLTDYTYEQYF
TRBV2	TRBD2	TRBJ2-2	NA	TGTGCCAGCAGCCACTCGACGACTAGCGGGGGGAACACCGGGGAGCTGTTTTTT	CASSHSTTSGGNTGELFF
TRBV5-8	TRBD1	TRBJ2-3	NA	TGTGCCAGCAGCGTGACAGGGACCGCACAGAGGGATACGCAGTATTTT	CASSVTGTAQRDTQYF
TRBV7-2	NA	TRBJ2-1	NA	TGTGCCAGCAGCTTCAGTGGCGCCTCGTTATCCTACAATGAGCAGTTCTTC	CASSFSGASLSYNEQFF
TRBV25-1	NA	TRBJ1-1	NA	TGTGCCAGCAGTGAATTTCGGGGGCGGAGCACTGAAGCTTTCTTT	CASSEFRGRSTEAFF
TRBV3-1/TRBV3-2	NA	TRBJ2-2	NA	TGTGCCAGCAGCCAAGATCTATTAGTGGCAACCAGGGAGCTGTTTTTT	CASSQDLLVATRELFF
TRBV10-1	NA	TRBJ2-2	NA	TGCGCCAGCAGGAGCGGAGCGAACACCGGGGAGCTGTTTTTT	CASRSGANTGELFF
TRBV14	NA	TRBJ2-7	NA	TGTGCCAGCAGCCAAGATATTCTCGGGGGCTCCTACGAGCAGTACTTC	CASSQDILGGSYEQYF
TRBV21-1	NA	TRBJ1-1	NA	TGTGCCAGCAGCTCCCGAGATTACATGAACACTGAAGCTTTCTTT	CASSSRDYMNTEAFF
TRBV13	TRBD1	TRBJ1-1	NA	TGTGCCAGCAGCCCAGGGACAGCTACCCTGAACACTGAAGCTTTCTTT	CASSPGTATLNTEAFF
TRBV24-1	NA	TRBJ1-2	NA	TGTGCCACCAGTGATTTGGCCCAGGACTATGGCTACACCTTC	CATSDLAQDYGYTF
TRBV24-1	NA	TRBJ2-3	NA	TGTGCCACCAGTGATTCCCTCCGCCCAGATACGCAGTATTTT	CATSDSLRPDTQYF
TRBV5-8	NA	TRBJ2-2	once	TGTGCCAGCAGCTTGCCTGGGCCCGCGAACACCGGGGAGCTGTTTTTT	CASSLPGPANTGELFF